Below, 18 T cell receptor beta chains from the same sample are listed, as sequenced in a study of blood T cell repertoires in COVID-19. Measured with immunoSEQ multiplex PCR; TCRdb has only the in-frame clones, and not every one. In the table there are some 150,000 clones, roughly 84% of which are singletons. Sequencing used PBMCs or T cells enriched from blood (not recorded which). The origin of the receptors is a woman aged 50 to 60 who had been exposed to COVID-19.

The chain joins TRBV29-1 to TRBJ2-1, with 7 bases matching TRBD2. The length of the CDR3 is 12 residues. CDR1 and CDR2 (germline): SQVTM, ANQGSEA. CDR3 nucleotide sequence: TGCAGTGGGAGGGCAGTGGGCAATGAGCAGTTCTTC. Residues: CSGRAVGNEQFF.

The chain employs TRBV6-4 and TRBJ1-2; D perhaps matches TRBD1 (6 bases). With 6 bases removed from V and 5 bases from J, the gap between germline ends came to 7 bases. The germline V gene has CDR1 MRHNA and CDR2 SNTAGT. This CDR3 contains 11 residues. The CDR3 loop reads CASSQGYGYTF. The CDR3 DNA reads TGTGCCAGCAGCCAGGGGTATGGCTACACCTTC.

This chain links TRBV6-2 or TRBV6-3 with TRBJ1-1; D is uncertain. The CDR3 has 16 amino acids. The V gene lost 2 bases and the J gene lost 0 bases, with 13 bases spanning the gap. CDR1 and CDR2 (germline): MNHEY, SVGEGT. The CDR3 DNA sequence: TGTGCCAGCAGTTACCCCCATAGAGGGCTGAACACTGAAGCTTTCTTT. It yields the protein CASSYPHRGLNTEAFF.

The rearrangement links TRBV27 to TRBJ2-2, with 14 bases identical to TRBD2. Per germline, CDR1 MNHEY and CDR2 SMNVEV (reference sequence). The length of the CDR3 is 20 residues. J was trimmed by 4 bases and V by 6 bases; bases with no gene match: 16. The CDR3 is CASSRREGLAGVVGTGELFF. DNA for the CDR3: TGTGCCAGCAGCCGACGGGAGGGACTAGCGGGAGTAGTTGGCACCGGGGAGCTGTTTTTT.

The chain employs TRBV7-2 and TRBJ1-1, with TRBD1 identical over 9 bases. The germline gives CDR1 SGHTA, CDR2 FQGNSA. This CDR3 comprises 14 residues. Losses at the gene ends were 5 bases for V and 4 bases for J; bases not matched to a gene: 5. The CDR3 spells CASSVSTGGTEAFF. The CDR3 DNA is TGTGCCAGCAGCGTTTCGACAGGGGGCACTGAAGCTTTCTTT. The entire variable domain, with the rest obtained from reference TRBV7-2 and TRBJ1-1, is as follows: GAGVSQSPSNKVTEKGKDVELRCDPISGHTALYWYRQSLGQGLEFLIYFQGNSAPDKSGLPSDRFSAERTGGSVSTLTIQRTQQEDSAVYLCASSVSTGGTEAFFGQGTRLTVV.

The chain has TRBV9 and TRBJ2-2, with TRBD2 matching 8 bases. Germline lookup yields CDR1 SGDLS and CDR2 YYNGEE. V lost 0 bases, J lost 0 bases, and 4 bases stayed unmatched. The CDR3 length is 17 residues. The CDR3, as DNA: TGTGCCAGCAGCGTAGAGTTTAGCGGGGCGAACACCGGGGAGCTGTTTTTT. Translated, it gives CASSVEFSGANTGELFF.

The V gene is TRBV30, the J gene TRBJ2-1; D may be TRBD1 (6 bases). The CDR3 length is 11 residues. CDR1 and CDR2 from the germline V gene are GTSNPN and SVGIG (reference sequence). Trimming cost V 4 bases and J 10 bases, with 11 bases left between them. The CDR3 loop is CAWKPRGEQFF. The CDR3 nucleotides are TGTGCCTGGAAACCGAGGGGGGAGCAGTTCTTC.

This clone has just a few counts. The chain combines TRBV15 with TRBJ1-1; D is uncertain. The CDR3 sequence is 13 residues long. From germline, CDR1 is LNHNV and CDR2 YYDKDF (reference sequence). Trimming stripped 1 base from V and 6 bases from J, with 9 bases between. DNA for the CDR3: TGTGCCACCAGCAGAGTTAAGAGGGCTGAAGCTTTCTTT. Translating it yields CATSRVKRAEAFF.

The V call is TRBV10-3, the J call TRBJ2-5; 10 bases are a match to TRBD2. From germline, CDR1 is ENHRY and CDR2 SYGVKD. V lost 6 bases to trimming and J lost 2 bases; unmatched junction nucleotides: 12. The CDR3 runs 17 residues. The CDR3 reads CAISTSGMSGGQETQYF. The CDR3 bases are TGTGCCATCAGCACTAGCGGGATGAGTGGAGGGCAAGAGACCCAGTACTTC.

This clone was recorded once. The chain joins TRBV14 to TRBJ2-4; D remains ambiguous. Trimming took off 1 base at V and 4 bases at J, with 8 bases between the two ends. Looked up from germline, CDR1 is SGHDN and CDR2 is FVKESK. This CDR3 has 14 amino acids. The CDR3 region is CASSQVGRKNIQYF. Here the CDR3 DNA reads TGTGCCAGCAGCCAAGTGGGCAGGAAAAACATTCAGTACTTC.

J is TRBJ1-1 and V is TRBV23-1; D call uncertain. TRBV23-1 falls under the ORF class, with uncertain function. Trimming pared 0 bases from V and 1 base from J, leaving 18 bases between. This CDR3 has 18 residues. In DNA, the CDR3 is TGCGCCAGCAGTCAATCGTGTATGGGTGGAGACGAGAACACTGAAGCTTTCTTT. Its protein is CASSQSCMGGDENTEAFF.

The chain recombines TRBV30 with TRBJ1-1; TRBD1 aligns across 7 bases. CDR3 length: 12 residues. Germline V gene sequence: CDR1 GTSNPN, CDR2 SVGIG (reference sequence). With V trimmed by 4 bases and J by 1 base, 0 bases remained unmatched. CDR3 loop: CAWTGGNTEAFF. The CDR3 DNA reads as TGTGCCTGGACAGGGGGGAACACTGAAGCTTTCTTT.

The CDR3 bases are TGTGCCAGCGTCAGGCACAGAAACCTCTACAATGAGCAGTTCTTC. Translated: CASVRHRNLYNEQFF. The genes are TRBV6-4 and TRBJ2-1; D remains unclear. CDR1 is MRHNA, CDR2 SNTAGT, per germline. The CDR3 consists of 15 residues. The V end lost 8 bases, the J end lost 3 bases, and 17 bases lay between the germline ends.

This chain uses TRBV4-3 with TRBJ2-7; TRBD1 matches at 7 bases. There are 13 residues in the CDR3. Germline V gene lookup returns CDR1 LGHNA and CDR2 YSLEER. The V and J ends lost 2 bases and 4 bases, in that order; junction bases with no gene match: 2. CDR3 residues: CASSQKGAYEQYF. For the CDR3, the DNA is TGCGCCAGCAGCCAAAAGGGGGCTTACGAGCAGTACTTC.

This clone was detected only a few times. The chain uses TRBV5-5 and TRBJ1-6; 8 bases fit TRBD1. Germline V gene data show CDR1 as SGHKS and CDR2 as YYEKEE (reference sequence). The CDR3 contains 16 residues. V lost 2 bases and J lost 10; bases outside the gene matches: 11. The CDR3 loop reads CASSFTSGGADSPLHF. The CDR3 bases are TGTGCCAGCAGCTTTACTTCAGGGGGCGCCGACTCACCCCTCCACTTT. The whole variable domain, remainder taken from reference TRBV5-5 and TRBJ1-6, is DAGVTQSPTHLIKTRGQQVTLRCSPISGHKSVSWYQQVLGQGPQFIFQYYEKEERGRGNFPDRFSARQFPNYSSELNVNALLLGDSALYLCASSFTSGGADSPLHFGNGTRLTVT.

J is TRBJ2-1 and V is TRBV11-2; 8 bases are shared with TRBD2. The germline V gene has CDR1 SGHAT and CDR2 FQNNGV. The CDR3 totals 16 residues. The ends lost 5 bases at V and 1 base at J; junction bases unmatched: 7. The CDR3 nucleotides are TGTGCCAGCAGCCCTCGGGAGGGGAAGTCCTACAATGAGCAGTTCTTC. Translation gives CASSPREGKSYNEQFF.

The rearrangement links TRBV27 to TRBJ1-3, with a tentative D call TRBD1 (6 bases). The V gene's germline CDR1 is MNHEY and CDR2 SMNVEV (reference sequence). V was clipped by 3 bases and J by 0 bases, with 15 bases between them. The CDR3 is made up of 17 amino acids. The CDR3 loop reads CASSLSWGGLSGNTIYF. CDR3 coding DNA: TGTGCCAGCAGTTTGTCCTGGGGGGGCCTCTCTGGAAACACCATATATTTT.

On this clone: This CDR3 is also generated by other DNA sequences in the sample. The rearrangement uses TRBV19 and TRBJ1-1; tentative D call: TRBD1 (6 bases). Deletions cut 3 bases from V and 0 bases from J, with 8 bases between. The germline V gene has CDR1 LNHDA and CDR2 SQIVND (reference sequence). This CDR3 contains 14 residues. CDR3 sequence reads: CASSIQGLNTEAFF. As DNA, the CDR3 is TGTGCCAGTAGTATCCAGGGGCTGAACACTGAAGCTTTCTTT. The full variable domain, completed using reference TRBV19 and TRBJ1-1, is DGGITQSPKYLFRKEGQNVTLSCEQNLNHDAMYWYRQDPGQGLRLIYYSQIVNDFQKGDIAEGYSVSREKKESFPLTVTSAQKNPTAFYLCASSIQGLNTEAFFGQGTRLTVV.